The 32 T cell receptor beta chains below were found in one sample sequenced in a study of blood T cell repertoires in COVID-19. Here immunoSEQ multiplex PCR was the method, and the copy in TCRdb shows in-frame clones only, minus some. The sample lists 110,000 to 150,000 clones, 80% occurring once. The sequenced material came from peripheral blood. The source is an older man who had recovered from COVID-19.

This clone was seen at least ten times. CDR3 sequence (DNA): TGTGCCAGCGGGGAGGGGACCGGGGAGCTGTTTTTT. Protein sequence: CASGEGTGELFF. This chain uses TRBV12-3 or TRBV12-4 with TRBJ2-2; 7 nucleotides agree with TRBD2. J lost 5 bases, V lost 8 bases, and 2 bases had no gene match. The CDR3 length is 12 residues.

CDR3 nucleotides: TGCGCCAGCAGCCAACCCACTAGCGGGAGTCCGAAGGATACGCAGTATTTT. It codes for CASSQPTSGSPKDTQYF. V is TRBV4-1 and J is TRBJ2-3; 11 bases line up with TRBD2. V lost 2 bases, J lost 6 bases, and 10 bases stayed unmatched. This CDR3 is built from 17 residues. Germline CDR1 MGHRA, CDR2 YSYEKL.

The chain uses TRBV24-1 and TRBJ2-1, with D possibly TRBD1 on 5 matching bases. The CDR3 covers 14 residues. Germline loops: CDR1 KGHDR, CDR2 SFDVKD. Trimming removed 4 bases at V and 7 bases at J, with 13 bases between. The CDR3 reads CATSDTSQGNEQFF. CDR3 nucleotides: TGTGCCACCAGTGACACTTCGCAGGGTAATGAGCAGTTCTTC.

This clone was recorded once. This sequence joins TRBV5-4 and TRBJ2-7; D might be TRBD1 (5 bases). V lost 0 bases to trimming and J lost 3 bases, with 7 bases between them. In germline, CDR1 is SGHNT, CDR2 YYREEE (reference sequence). The CDR3 runs 13 residues. The CDR3 DNA reads TGTGCCAGCAGCTTGGAGGACAACTACGAGCAGTACTTC. Translated, it gives CASSLEDNYEQYF. Complete variable domain (other parts from reference TRBV5-4 and TRBJ2-7): ETGVTQSPTHLIKTRGQQVTLRCSSQSGHNTVSWYQQALGQGPQFIFQYYREEENGRGNFPPRFSGLQFPNYSSELNVNALELDDSALYLCASSLEDNYEQYFGPGTRLTVT.

This rearrangement joins TRBV2 to TRBJ1-1, with TRBD1 as a possible D gene (5 bases). From germline, CDR1 is SNHLY and CDR2 FYNNEI. Trimming took off 6 bases at V and 0 bases at J, with 8 bases between the two ends. The CDR3 has 13 amino acids. CDR3 sequence: CASRDMMNTEAFF. CDR3 nucleotides: TGTGCCAGCAGGGACATGATGAACACTGAAGCTTTCTTT.

CDR3 in amino acids: CASGSQGSNTEAFF. The CDR3 coding sequence is TGTGCCAGCGGGTCGCAGGGCTCGAACACTGAAGCTTTCTTT. The rearrangement uses TRBV7-9 and TRBJ1-1; weak D call: TRBD1 (5 bases). This CDR3 contains 14 residues. Germline lookup yields CDR1 SEHNR and CDR2 FQNEAQ (reference sequence). With 8 bases removed from V and 1 base from J, the gap between germline ends came to 14 bases. Full variable domain (remainder filled in from reference TRBV7-9 and TRBJ1-1): DTGVSQNPRHKITKRGQNVTFRCDPISEHNRLYWYRQTLGQGPEFLTYFQNEAQLEKSRLLSDRFSAERPKGSFSTLEIQRTEQGDSAMYLCASGSQGSNTEAFFGQGTRLTVV.

The genes are TRBV18 and TRBJ2-5, with 9 bases matching TRBD2. Germline V gene sequence: CDR1 KGHSH, CDR2 LQKENI. The CDR3 is 14 residues long. Unmatched junction bases numbered 6, after V lost 5 bases and J lost 5 bases. Written as DNA, the CDR3 is TGTGCCAGCTCAACTAGCGGGCCCTCGGAGACCCAGTACTTC. Translated: CASSTSGPSETQYF.

The rearrangement uses TRBV7-8 and TRBJ1-2; a possible D gene is TRBD1 (6 bases). The CDR3 covers 16 residues. V lost 5 bases to trimming and J lost 3 bases, with 19 bases between them. Germline CDR1 reads SGHVS; CDR2 reads FQNEAQ. Written as DNA, the CDR3 is TGTGCCAGCAGCACCAGGCGCGGCAGGGGCTACTATGGCTACACCTTC. Its protein is CASSTRRGRGYYGYTF.

This chain connects TRBV19 to TRBJ2-2; D might be TRBD2 (5 bases). The CDR3 spans 14 residues. V shed 5 bases and J shed 6 bases, with 13 bases lying between them. Germline CDR1 is LNHDA and CDR2 is SQIVND (reference sequence). In nucleotides, the CDR3 is TGTGCCAGTAGTTTAAGGGCCGGGGCCGGGGAGCTGTTTTTT. It translates to CASSLRAGAGELFF.

The rearrangement uses TRBV7-8 and TRBJ1-1; perhaps TRBD1 as D (5 bases). The V gene's germline CDR1 is SGHVS and CDR2 FQNEAQ. The CDR3 is 12 residues long. The V gene lost 5 bases and the J gene lost 5 bases, with 9 bases spanning the gap. CDR3: CASSLKGTEAFF. As DNA, the CDR3 is TGTGCCAGCAGCCTAAAGGGGACTGAAGCTTTCTTT. The whole variable domain, remainder taken from reference TRBV7-8 and TRBJ1-1, is GAGVSQSPRYKVAKRGQDVALRCDPISGHVSLFWYQQALGQGPEFLTYFQNEAQLDKSGLPSDRFFAERPEGSVSTLKIQRTQQEDSAVYLCASSLKGTEAFFGQGTRLTVV.

The chain is built from TRBV7-9 and TRBJ2-7; perhaps TRBD2 as D (6 bases). V was shortened by 5 bases and J by 7 bases, with 15 bases between the two germline ends. The germline V gene encodes CDR1 SEHNR and CDR2 FQNEAQ (reference sequence). The CDR3 covers 13 residues. CDR3: CASSPRGRFEQYF. The CDR3 nucleotides read TGTGCCAGCAGCCCTCGGGGGAGGTTTGAGCAGTACTTC.

The chain links TRBV7-9 to TRBJ2-1, with 10 bases aligning to TRBD1. With 4 bases clipped from V and 3 bases from J, the junction kept 12 bases outside the gene matches. Per germline, CDR1 SEHNR and CDR2 FQNEAQ (reference sequence). This CDR3 region has 18 residues. The CDR3 region has the DNA TGTGCCAGCAGCTCCAGCCTCCGGGACAGGGGCGACTACAATGAGCAGTTCTTC. It codes for CASSSSLRDRGDYNEQFF.

The V call is TRBV6-5, the J call TRBJ1-2, with D perhaps matching TRBD1 (6 bases). The CDR3 has 14 residues. Germline assignment: CDR1 MNHEY and CDR2 SVGAGI. Trimming left V 6 bases short and J 6 bases short, with 17 bases between. The CDR3 DNA reads as TGTGCCAGCAGACCCCCCGGACAGTTCAATGGCTACACCTTC. Encoded protein: CASRPPGQFNGYTF.

This clone was observed once. The chain couples TRBV14 to TRBJ2-1, with TRBD2 matching 7 bases. Trimming took 2 bases from V and 9 from J; bases not matched to a gene: 7. The germline V gene encodes CDR1 SGHDN and CDR2 FVKESK. The CDR3 is 14 amino acids. CDR3 sequence reads: CASSQLTGGPEQFF. For the CDR3, the DNA is TGTGCCAGCAGCCAACTTACGGGAGGCCCTGAGCAGTTCTTC.

This chain connects TRBV27 to TRBJ2-7; 11 positions match TRBD2. Losses at the gene ends were 6 bases for V and 1 base for J; bases not matched to a gene: 5. The CDR3 length is 15 residues. CDR1 is MNHEY, CDR2 SMNVEV, per germline (reference sequence). CDR3: CASRPLAGGSYEQYF. CDR3 nucleotide sequence: TGTGCCAGCAGACCGCTAGCGGGAGGATCCTACGAGCAGTACTTC.

The chain combines TRBV27 with TRBJ2-5; D might be TRBD2 (6 bases). V shed 7 bases and J shed 5 bases, with 11 bases lying between them. The CDR3 runs to 12 residues. The V gene's germline CDR1 is MNHEY and CDR2 SMNVEV (reference sequence). Here the CDR3 reads CASIPGVETQYF. The CDR3 nucleotides are TGTGCCAGCATCCCGGGGGTGGAGACCCAGTACTTC.

This clone was seen a few times. The chain links TRBV19 to TRBJ2-7; D remains ambiguous. The CDR3 runs 13 residues. V was shortened by 5 bases and J by 3 bases, with 11 bases between the two germline ends. Germline V lookup: CDR1 LNHDA, CDR2 SQIVND (reference sequence). The CDR3 here is CASSFPGHYEQYF. In DNA form, the CDR3 reads TGTGCCAGTAGTTTTCCAGGCCACTACGAGCAGTACTTC.

The J gene is TRBJ2-7, the V gene TRBV10-3, with TRBD1 identical over 7 bases. The CDR3 has 14 amino acids. Germline CDR1 is ENHRY and CDR2 is SYGVKD. After removal of 5 bases from V and 4 bases from J, the junction contained 8 bases not matched to a gene. CDR3 amino acids: CAISKTGPGYEQYF. The DNA for the CDR3 is TGTGCCATCAGTAAGACAGGGCCCGGGTACGAGCAGTACTTC.

The chain joins TRBV11-3 to TRBJ2-1; possibly TRBD2 for D (6 bases). V lost 1 base and J lost 4, with 11 bases in between. The CDR3 length is 15 residues. CDR1 is SGHNT, CDR2 YENEEA, per germline. The DNA for the CDR3 is TGTGCCAGCAGCTTAGTATCTGCGGGGTACAATGAGCAGTTCTTC. This codes for CASSLVSAGYNEQFF. The whole variable domain, filled in from reference TRBV11-3 and TRBJ2-1, reads EAGVVQSPRYKIIEKKQPVAFWCNPISGHNTLYWYLQNLGQGPELLIRYENEEAVDDSQLPKDRFSAERLKGVDSTLKIQPAELGDSAVYLCASSLVSAGYNEQFFGPGTRLTVL.

The gene calls are TRBV27 and TRBJ2-1, with 9 bases identical to TRBD2. Germline trimming cut 2 bases from V and 6 bases from J; bases unmatched to any gene: 5. There are 15 residues in the CDR3. Germline CDR1 and CDR2: MNHEY and SMNVEV (reference sequence). CDR3 sequence reads: CASSLGREGRNEQFF. The CDR3 DNA sequence: TGTGCCAGCAGTTTAGGGCGGGAGGGACGCAATGAGCAGTTCTTC.

This clone has just a few counts. The J gene is TRBJ1-2, the V gene TRBV3-1 (or the pseudogene TRBV3-2); 7 bases are shared with TRBD1. The germline CDR1 and CDR2 sequences are LGHDT and YNNKEL (reference sequence). This CDR3 spans 14 amino acids. Trimming removed 7 bases from V and 6 bases from J; junction bases left unmatched: 11. For the CDR3, the DNA is TGTGCCAGCACGCGACAGGGCAGGGACCATGGCTACACCTTC. Residues: CASTRQGRDHGYTF.

The chain carries TRBV2 and TRBJ2-7; 7 bases line up with TRBD1. The CDR3 length is 15 residues. Per germline, CDR1 SNHLY and CDR2 FYNNEI. V gave up 6 bases and J gave up 0 bases; unmatched junction bases: 8. CDR3: CASSPRGLSSYEQYF. The CDR3 DNA sequence: TGTGCCAGCAGCCCCAGGGGGTTAAGCTCCTACGAGCAGTACTTC.

The V and J genes are TRBV7-9 and TRBJ2-3; D is undetermined. The V end lost 2 bases, the J end lost 0 bases, and 15 bases lay between the germline ends. The CDR3 covers 17 residues. Germline V gives CDR1 SEHNR, CDR2 FQNEAQ (reference sequence). The CDR3 sequence is CASSLPRVSPSTDTQYF. The CDR3 region has the DNA TGTGCCAGCAGCTTACCTAGAGTCTCACCTAGCACAGATACGCAGTATTTT.

This chain connects TRBV19 to TRBJ1-1; D gene uncertain. With 4 bases removed from V and 7 bases from J, the gap between germline ends came to 7 bases. Germline assignment: CDR1 LNHDA and CDR2 SQIVND (reference sequence). This CDR3 is built from 11 residues. The DNA of the CDR3 is TGTGCCAGTAGTAATACTTTTGAAGCTTTCTTT. It translates to CASSNTFEAFF.

The chain couples TRBV4-1 to TRBJ2-7, with 14 bases identical to TRBD2. The CDR3 is 17 amino acids. Germline CDR1 and CDR2: MGHRA and YSYEKL. J gave up 5 bases and V 0 bases, and 6 bases lay outside the gene matches. CDR3 nucleotide sequence: TGCGCCAGCAGCCAAGATTGGGGACTAGCGGGAGTGAACGAGCAGTACTTC. It specifies CASSQDWGLAGVNEQYF.

J is TRBJ1-1 and V is TRBV5-6; D perhaps matches TRBD1 (5 bases). The V end lost 0 bases, the J end lost 1 base, and 10 bases lay between the germline ends. Germline CDR1 is SGHDT and CDR2 is YYEEEE. The CDR3 runs 15 residues. This CDR3 is CASSLGVGENTEAFF. The DNA of the CDR3 is TGTGCCAGCAGCTTGGGAGTAGGGGAGAACACTGAAGCTTTCTTT.

The V call is TRBV6-6, the J call TRBJ1-1; D might be TRBD1 (5 bases). Trimming cost V 2 bases and J 11 bases, with 15 bases left between them. Germline loops: CDR1 MNHNY, CDR2 SVGAGI (reference sequence). The CDR3 has 13 amino acids. CDR3 protein: CASSYPDSNWAFF. Here the CDR3 DNA reads TGTGCCAGCAGTTACCCCGACAGCAACTGGGCTTTCTTT.

DNA for the CDR3: TGTGCCAGCAGCTTCTTACAGGGTGATGTGTACGAGCAGTACTTC. It specifies CASSFLQGDVYEQYF. The genes are TRBV7-6 and TRBJ2-7, with D tentatively TRBD1 (6 bases). CDR1 SGHVS and CDR2 FNYEAQ come from the germline V gene. The ends were cut back, 3 bases at V and 4 bases at J, with 16 bases in the middle. This CDR3 has 15 amino acids. Full variable domain (remainder filled in from reference TRBV7-6 and TRBJ2-7): GAGVSQSPRYKVTKRGQDVALRCDPISGHVSLYWYRQALGQGPEFLTYFNYEAQQDKSGLPNDRFSAERPEGSISTLTIQRTEQRDSAMYRCASSFLQGDVYEQYFGPGTRLTVT.

This chain joins TRBV4-1 and TRBJ1-5; D unclear. The CDR3 covers 15 residues. The germline CDR1 and CDR2 sequences are MGHRA and YSYEKL. V was cut by 0 bases and J by 8 bases, with 14 bases left in between. CDR3: CASSQEGGPGEPQHF. CDR3 DNA: TGCGCCAGCAGCCAAGAAGGCGGGCCTGGGGAGCCCCAGCATTTT.

This clone was detected many times. This sequence joins TRBV27 and TRBJ2-7, with D possibly matching TRBD2 (5 bases). Per germline, CDR1 MNHEY and CDR2 SMNVEV (reference sequence). V was cut by 3 bases and J by 6 bases, with 12 bases left in between. This CDR3 contains 13 residues. The CDR3 sequence: CASSFERESEQYF. The CDR3 bases are TGTGCCAGCAGTTTTGAGAGGGAAAGCGAGCAGTACTTC.

The gene calls are TRBV6-5 and TRBJ2-2; 7 positions match TRBD2. The CDR3 has 14 residues. Germline assignment: CDR1 MNHEY and CDR2 SVGAGI. The CDR3 DNA follows: TGTGCTTCAGGGCTAGCGGACTACACCGGGGAGCTGTTTTTT. Translation: CASGLADYTGELFF.

The CDR3: CASSLQAAMANIQYF. In nucleotides, the CDR3 is TGTGCCAGCAGCCTACAGGCCGCGATGGCCAACATTCAGTACTTC. The rearrangement links TRBV5-8 to TRBJ2-4; D may be TRBD1 (5 bases). The CDR3 extends over 15 amino acids. Germline lookup yields CDR1 SGHTS and CDR2 YDEGEE. The V and J ends lost 4 bases and 7 bases respectively, with 18 bases between them.